This T cell receptor beta chain was identified during a study of shared clonotypes between healthy human individuals. Across the whole study: Used for every donor were three CD4 naive, three CD4 memory, two CD8 naive and one CD8 memory plate.

The protocol was immunoSEQ multiplex PCR, while the TCRdb copy is restricted to in-frame clones and leaves out a portion. The repertoire consists of 2,100,000 or so clones, with around 95% occurring once and the leading ten covering about 0.13%. Investigators divided CD4+ cells into CD45RA+ naive and CD45RA-negative memory subsets. The TCR sequence derives from a man younger than 35 in good health. Sequenced sample: naive CD4+ T cells sorted from blood. As for subset: CD45RA+ positively selected.

The CDR3 DNA reads TGTGCCAGCAAGGGGCGGGAGACCCAGTACTTC. The encoded protein is CASKGRETQYF. V usage is TRBV6-5 and J usage is TRBJ2-5, with a weak D call TRBD1 (5 bases). CDR1 is MNHEY, CDR2 SVGAGI, per germline. The CDR3 runs 11 residues. Deletions cut 7 bases from V and 5 bases from J, with 8 bases between.